The 7 T cell receptor beta chains presented below share a single source sample, sequenced in a study of blood T cell repertoires in COVID-19. The method was immunoSEQ multiplex PCR; TCRdb's version includes in-frame clones alone and lacks a portion of them. The repertoire holds approximately 46,000 clones, under 90% seen once, with approximately 4.4% in the top ten. Sequenced material: peripheral blood. These receptors came from a woman in her seventies with acute or convalescent COVID-19.

The chain combines TRBV30 with TRBJ2-7; 8 bases match TRBD2. The V gene end was trimmed by 2 bases and the J gene end by 12 bases; junction bases not matched to a gene: 6. This CDR3 is 11 amino acids long. Germline CDR1 and CDR2: GTSNPN and SVGIG (reference sequence). The CDR3 reads CAWSSGLGLYF. The CDR3 coding sequence is TGTGCCTGGAGTTCGGGACTAGGGTTGTACTTC.

A single count supports this clone. Other nucleotide sequences from this sample produce the same CDR3. V is TRBV5-1 and J is TRBJ1-4; 11 positions match TRBD1. After removal of 4 bases from V and 7 bases from J, the junction contained 3 bases not matched to a gene. This CDR3 has 14 amino acids. Germline V lookup: CDR1 SGHRS, CDR2 YFSETQ. In nucleotides, the CDR3 is TGCGCCAGCAGCCCAGGGACAGGGGGTGAAAAACTGTTTTTT. Residues: CASSPGTGGEKLFF.

This clone was observed a handful of times. J is TRBJ1-1 and V is TRBV28; the D gene is possibly TRBD1 (5 bases). Trimming pared 3 bases from V and 0 bases from J, leaving 11 bases between. CDR3 length equals 15 residues. Germline V CDR1 and CDR2: MDHEN, SYDVKM. CDR3 region: CASSFQDRVNTEAFF. The CDR3, as DNA: TGTGCCAGCAGTTTTCAAGACAGAGTGAACACTGAAGCTTTCTTT.

The V and J genes are TRBV9 and TRBJ1-1; weak D call: TRBD1 (6 bases). The germline CDR1 and CDR2 sequences are SGDLS and YYNGEE. V was trimmed by 0 bases and J by 4 bases, leaving 19 bases between them. The CDR3 runs 17 residues. In nucleotides, the CDR3 is TGTGCCAGCAGCGTAGGGGAGTGGGGGCACGTTGGCACTGAAGCTTTCTTT. Translation: CASSVGEWGHVGTEAFF.

The CDR3 nucleotides are TGTGCCAGCAGCTTGGCCAGCTCTGGAAACACCATATATTTT. It translates to CASSLASSGNTIYF. The rearrangement joins TRBV5-5 to TRBJ1-3; D gene unclear. Germline CDR1 SGHKS, CDR2 YYEKEE (reference sequence). CDR3 size: 14 residues. V was trimmed by 0 bases and J by 0 bases, leaving 4 bases between them.

The V call is TRBV6-4, the J call TRBJ1-5; possible D gene TRBD1, 5 bases. This CDR3 is built from 16 residues. The V gene lost 2 bases and the J gene lost 6 bases, with 17 bases spanning the gap. In germline, CDR1 is MRHNA, CDR2 SNTAGT. The CDR3 loop is CASSDEGVRGGQPQHF. CDR3 bases: TGTGCCAGCAGTGACGAGGGAGTTCGGGGGGGTCAGCCCCAGCATTTT.

This clone showed up just once. V usage is TRBV7-6 and J usage is TRBJ2-5, with 7 nucleotides matching TRBD2. The CDR3 runs 15 residues. V shed 2 bases and J 5 bases; nucleotides not matched to a gene: 8. Germline lookup yields CDR1 SGHVS and CDR2 FNYEAQ. The CDR3 bases are TGTGCCAGCAGCTTATTCGGGGGGTCGGTGGAGACCCAGTACTTC. Its translation is CASSLFGGSVETQYF.